The clone carrying this T cell receptor beta chain was picked up many times. Unique molecular identifiers were in the cDNA, with template-switch universal primer binding. Each CDR3 protein gets one entry after TCRdb re-called the 5' RACE reads with MiXCR. The sample records 1.5 million or so distinct CDR3 sequences, less than 40% being singletons. Trimming stripped 4 bases from V and 0 bases from J, with 10 bases between. In germline, CDR1 is SQVTM, CDR2 ANQGSEA. The CDR3 extends over 14 amino acids. This sample was taken from a study of identical twins. The receptor was isolated from a newborn girl in good health. V and J are TRBV29-1 and TRBJ2-4; D remains unclear. The sample was cord blood. The CDR3 bases are TGCAGCGTTGGAGAAAATGTAGCCAAAAACATTCAGTACTTC. It yields the protein CSVGENVAKNIQYF. Using reference TRBV29-1 and TRBJ2-4 for the parts outside the CDR3, the full variable domain is SAVISQKPSRDICQRGTSLTIQCQVDSQVTMMFWYRQQPGQSLTLIATANQGSEATYESGFVIDKFPISRPNLTFSTLTVSNMSPEDSSIYLCSVGENVAKNIQYFGAGTRLSVL.